The 27 T cell receptor beta chains below come from one sample, sequenced in a study of blood T cells in healthy people across ages. Alongside a J-beta primer mix, a sample-barcoded 5' primer served in a second PCR lasting about 7 to 11 cycles. MiXCR, applied by TCRdb to the 5' RACE reads, yields one record per CDR3 protein. This sample yields 1.2 million to 1.5 million distinct CDR3 sequences, of which approximately 42% are seen a single time; around 8% belongs to the top ten. The sequenced sample consisted of blood. Receptor source: a young woman in good health.

The chain is built from TRBV28 and TRBJ2-1; D is perhaps TRBD1 (5 bases). The CDR3 extends over 15 amino acids. Trimming removed 5 bases from V and 7 bases from J, with 18 bases in between. Per the germline V gene, CDR1 is MDHEN and CDR2 is SYDVKM. The CDR3 DNA follows: TGTGCCAGCAGTCCCGGCGGACATAATCGGAATGAGCAGTTCTTC. It is translated as CASSPGGHNRNEQFF.

This chain links TRBV9 with TRBJ2-3, with TRBD2 matching over 11 bases. V gave up 6 bases and J gave up 4 bases; unmatched junction bases: 7. The CDR3 runs 15 residues. Per the germline V gene, CDR1 is SGDLS and CDR2 is YYNGEE. CDR3 bases: TGTGCCAGCAAACCGACTAGCGGGGCCCCAGATACGCAGTATTTT. This gives the protein CASKPTSGAPDTQYF.

The rearrangement links TRBV5-5 to TRBJ2-3, with D possibly being TRBD1 or TRBD2 (6 bases each). The CDR3 spans 17 residues. Germline V gives CDR1 SGHKS, CDR2 YYEKEE (reference sequence). The ends were cut back, 3 bases at V and 0 bases at J, with 17 bases in the middle. In nucleotides, the CDR3 is TGTGCCAGCAGCTCGGGGGTAGGGGGAGGAAGCACAGATACGCAGTATTTT. Its translation is CASSSGVGGGSTDTQYF.

This clonotype has a handful of counts. This chain links TRBV7-2 with TRBJ2-7; no firm D call. The CDR3 runs 17 residues. CDR1 and CDR2 (germline): SGHTA, FQGNSA. Between the trimmed V and J ends, which lost 1 base and 2 bases, there was a span of 18 bases. Written as DNA, the CDR3 is TGTGCCAGCAGCTTAGAGGCTCCGGCCCCCTTCGCCTACGAGCAGTACTTC. It translates to CASSLEAPAPFAYEQYF.

The DNA for the CDR3 is TGCGCCAGCAGCTCCGACAAGACCTACAATGAGCAGTTCTTC. Translation: CASSSDKTYNEQFF. This rearrangement joins TRBV5-1 to TRBJ2-1; no clear D gene. CDR1 and CDR2 (germline): SGHRS, YFSETQ. Trimming removed 3 bases from V and 2 bases from J, with 9 bases in between. The CDR3 is 14 residues long.

This clonotype was detected only once. The chain uses TRBV10-3 and TRBJ2-1; TRBD1 aligns across 11 bases. Per the germline V gene, CDR1 is ENHRY and CDR2 is SYGVKD. V lost 11 bases to trimming and J lost 6 bases; unmatched junction nucleotides: 9. This CDR3 region has 14 residues. Here the CDR3 DNA reads TGTGCCGTCAACACCGGGACAGGGGGCAATGAGCAGTTCTTC. Translating it yields CAVNTGTGGNEQFF.

This clonotype appeared a few times. The chain employs TRBV5-6 and TRBJ2-1; TRBD1 is a possible D gene (7 bases). Germline V gene sequence: CDR1 SGHDT, CDR2 YYEEEE. Between the trimmed V and J ends, which lost 4 bases and 0 bases, there was a span of 17 bases. CDR3 length: 17 residues. The CDR3 coding sequence is TGTGCCAGCAGCCTGGAGGGGGCGAGGAGCTCCTACAATGAGCAGTTCTTC. Its translation: CASSLEGARSSYNEQFF.

The chain uses TRBV7-2 and TRBJ2-3, with unresolved D. CDR3 length: 16 amino acids. Trimming pared 0 bases from V and 2 bases from J, leaving 12 bases between. Germline CDR1 and CDR2: SGHTA and FQGNSA. The CDR3 loop reads CASSLASPAFTDTQYF. The CDR3 DNA reads TGTGCCAGCAGCTTAGCTAGTCCGGCGTTCACAGATACGCAGTATTTT.

In the case of this clonotype: A clone one base away is much larger, so this may be a read error. The rearrangement uses TRBV9 and TRBJ2-7; TRBD1 or TRBD2 may be the D gene (5 bases each). CDR1 and CDR2 (germline): SGDLS, YYNGEE. The V end was cut by 2 bases, the J end by 3 bases, with 9 bases between. The CDR3 consists of 13 residues. The CDR3 sequence: CASSVRDGYEQYF. In DNA, the CDR3 is TGTGCCAGCAGCGTCCGGGACGGCTACGAGCAGTACTTC. The full variable domain, its missing parts supplied by reference TRBV9 and TRBJ2-7, is DSGVTQTPKHLITATGQRVTLRCSPRSGDLSVYWYQQSLDQGLQFLIQYYNGEERAKGNILERFSAQQFPDLHSELNLSSLELGDSALYFCASSVRDGYEQYFGPGTRLTVT.

This clonotype was found a few times. The chain joins TRBV29-1 to TRBJ1-1; D ambiguous. The V end lost 2 bases, the J end lost 1 base, and 8 bases lay between the germline ends. The germline CDR1 and CDR2 sequences are SQVTM and ANQGSEA. This CDR3 comprises 13 residues. The CDR3, as DNA: TGCAGCGTTGAACGGCGCCAGAACACTGAAGCTTTCTTT. As protein: CSVERRQNTEAFF.

This clonotype turned up a few times. The chain combines TRBV28 with TRBJ2-7; 12 bases map to TRBD2. Germline lookup yields CDR1 MDHEN and CDR2 SYDVKM. The CDR3 totals 15 residues. The trim removed 2 bases at V and 3 bases at J, leaving 2 bases unmatched. The CDR3 coding sequence is TGTGCCAGCAGTTTACGACTAGCGGGAGACTACGAGCAGTACTTC. Encoded protein: CASSLRLAGDYEQYF.

This clonotype turned up a few times. The CDR3 loop is CASSPNAGMITDTQYF. The DNA for the CDR3 is TGTGCCAGCAGCCCGAACGCGGGGATGATCACAGATACGCAGTATTTT. The genes are TRBV7-2 and TRBJ2-3, with TRBD2 as a possible D gene (6 bases). The CDR3 is made up of 16 amino acids. CDR1 SGHTA and CDR2 FQGNSA come from the germline V gene. Trimming stripped 5 bases from V and 2 bases from J, with 17 bases between.

This chain links TRBV7-3 with TRBJ2-1; perhaps TRBD2 as D (7 bases). The germline V gene encodes CDR1 SGHTA and CDR2 FQGTGA. V lost 6 bases and J 2 bases, leaving 14 bases between the germline ends. The CDR3 loop spans 15 amino acids. The CDR3, as DNA: TGTGCCAGCAGGTTAGAGGGGGGGACCTACAATGAGCAGTTCTTC. This translates into CASRLEGGTYNEQFF.

This clonotype appeared once. This chain links TRBV5-1 with TRBJ2-1; the match to TRBD2 covers 11 bases. The germline gives CDR1 SGHRS, CDR2 YFSETQ. V shed 4 bases and J 7 bases; nucleotides not matched to a gene: 19. The CDR3 has 19 amino acids. In DNA form, the CDR3 reads TGCGCCAGCAGCCCGTGGGCTAGCGGGGGGTTCGGGACTGGTAATGAGCAGTTCTTC. It encodes CASSPWASGGFGTGNEQFF.

The chain has TRBV25-1 and TRBJ2-4; tentatively, D is TRBD1 or TRBD2 (5 bases each). V dropped 4 bases and J dropped 12 bases, with 19 bases sitting between them. In germline, CDR1 is MGHDK, CDR2 SYGVNS. The CDR3 length is 14 residues. The CDR3 region is CASSAPGTKQTQYF. The CDR3 DNA sequence: TGTGCCAGCAGTGCGCCCGGGACCAAGCAGACTCAGTACTTC.

This sequence joins TRBV6-1 and TRBJ2-1, with D maybe TRBD2 (5 bases). With 4 bases removed from V and 7 bases from J, the gap between germline ends came to 14 bases. CDR3 length: 14 residues. From germline, CDR1 is MNHNS and CDR2 SASEGT. The CDR3 protein is CASSGERSGNEQFF. The CDR3 DNA reads as TGTGCCAGCAGTGGGGAGCGGAGTGGGAATGAGCAGTTCTTC.

The chain is built from TRBV7-2 and TRBJ2-3; D gene unclear. Trimming removed 0 bases from V and 3 bases from J, with 10 bases in between. The CDR3 consists of 15 residues. Germline CDR1 SGHTA, CDR2 FQGNSA. DNA of the CDR3: TGTGCCAGCAGCTTAGCGTCGGCTGGGACAGATACGCAGTATTTT. Its protein is CASSLASAGTDTQYF.

This rearrangement joins TRBV9 to TRBJ1-5, with unresolved D. The CDR3 sequence is 16 residues long. Germline V CDR1 and CDR2: SGDLS, YYNGEE. Trimming took off 3 bases at V and 0 bases at J, with 13 bases between the two ends. The CDR3 spells CASSAPPLFSNQPQHF. The CDR3 coding sequence is TGTGCCAGCAGCGCACCCCCCCTCTTTAGCAATCAGCCCCAGCATTTT.

The chain uses TRBV5-1 and TRBJ1-5, with D possibly TRBD1 on 6 matching bases. The CDR3 spans 15 residues. The germline V gene has CDR1 SGHRS and CDR2 YFSETQ. With 0 bases removed from V and 4 bases from J, the gap between germline ends came to 11 bases. The CDR3 sequence is CASSLAGAWNQPQHF. The CDR3 coding sequence is TGCGCCAGCAGCTTGGCGGGGGCGTGGAATCAGCCCCAGCATTTT.

This clonotype was recorded a few times. The V gene is TRBV9, the J gene TRBJ2-3; a weak D match, TRBD2 (5 bases). The CDR3 is 14 amino acids. The V end was cut by 4 bases, the J end by 2 bases, with 11 bases between. Germline V gene data show CDR1 as SGDLS and CDR2 as YYNGEE. CDR3 residues: CASSLLDSTDTQYF. As DNA, the CDR3 is TGTGCCAGCAGCCTACTAGACTCCACAGATACGCAGTATTTT.

Only a few counts were recorded for this clonotype. The chain combines TRBV12-3 or TRBV12-4 with TRBJ1-5; 8 bases align to TRBD1. CDR3 length equals 16 residues. Trimming cost V 2 bases and J 1 base; bases outside gene matches: 4. The CDR3 nucleotides read TGTGCCAGCAGTTTACGGACAGGGTCGAGCAATCAGCCCCAGCATTTT. Protein sequence: CASSLRTGSSNQPQHF.

CDR3 protein: CASSSRSSIARGYTF. The CDR3, as DNA: TGTGCCAGCAGCTCCCGGAGTAGCATCGCGCGAGGCTACACCTTC. V gene TRBV7-2 combines with J gene TRBJ1-2; D remains ambiguous. Trimming took 4 bases from V and 8 from J, leaving 20 bases between them. Per germline, CDR1 SGHTA and CDR2 FQGNSA. The CDR3 has 15 amino acids. Filled out from reference TRBV7-2 and TRBJ1-2, the complete variable domain reads GAGVSQSPSNKVTEKGKDVELRCDPISGHTALYWYRQSLGQGLEFLIYFQGNSAPDKSGLPSDRFSAERTGGSVSTLTIQRTQQEDSAVYLCASSSRSSIARGYTFGSGTRLTVV.

About this clonotype itself: One junction end does not reproduce the germline sequence, and a read error may be involved. The chain uses TRBV15 and TRBJ1-2; D remains unclear. CDR3 length equals 14 residues. Germline V gives CDR1 LNHNV, CDR2 YYDKDF (reference sequence). The DNA of the CDR3 is TGTGCCGCCAGCAGAGAGGGAGGCGACTATGGCTACACCTTC. Protein sequence: CAASREGGDYGYTF.

The chain has TRBV28 and TRBJ2-7; 7 bases match TRBD2. Germline V CDR1 and CDR2: MDHEN, SYDVKM. This CDR3 region has 14 residues. V lost 6 bases, J lost 3 bases, and 8 bases stayed unmatched. In nucleotides, the CDR3 is TGTGCCAGCAGCCGCGGGGGAGTGAACTACGAGCAGTACTTC. Protein product: CASSRGGVNYEQYF. The entire variable domain, with the rest obtained from reference TRBV28 and TRBJ2-7, is as follows: DVKVTQSSRYLVKRTGEKVFLECVQDMDHENMFWYRQDPGLGLRLIYFSYDVKMKEKGDIPEGYSVSREKKERFSLILESASTNQTSMYLCASSRGGVNYEQYFGPGTRLTVT.

There are many counts of this clonotype. The rearrangement joins TRBV9 to TRBJ2-1; 9 bases fit TRBD1. After removal of 0 bases from V and 6 bases from J, the junction contained 4 bases not matched to a gene. The CDR3 is 15 residues long. Germline V gene lookup returns CDR1 SGDLS and CDR2 YYNGEE. The CDR3 nucleotides are TGTGCCAGCAGCGTAGAGGGACAGGGTGGCAATGAGCAGTTCTTC. Its protein product is CASSVEGQGGNEQFF.

The chain combines TRBV28 with TRBJ2-1; D gene ambiguous. The CDR3 loop spans 13 amino acids. Deletions cut 8 bases from V and 5 bases from J, with 13 bases between. CDR1 and CDR2 from the germline V gene are MDHEN and SYDVKM. CDR3 bases: TGTGCCAGCGGAGCAGCCCGGGACAATGAGCAGTTCTTC. Translation: CASGAARDNEQFF.

The table lists this clonotype with a few counts. The chain has TRBV2 and TRBJ2-1; tentative D call: TRBD2 (6 bases). Looked up from germline, CDR1 is SNHLY and CDR2 is FYNNEI. The ends were cut back, 10 bases at V and 3 bases at J, with 16 bases in the middle. The CDR3 totals 14 residues. The CDR3 region is CATQRRGSYNEQFF. DNA of the CDR3: TGTGCCACCCAACGGCGGGGAAGCTACAATGAGCAGTTCTTC.